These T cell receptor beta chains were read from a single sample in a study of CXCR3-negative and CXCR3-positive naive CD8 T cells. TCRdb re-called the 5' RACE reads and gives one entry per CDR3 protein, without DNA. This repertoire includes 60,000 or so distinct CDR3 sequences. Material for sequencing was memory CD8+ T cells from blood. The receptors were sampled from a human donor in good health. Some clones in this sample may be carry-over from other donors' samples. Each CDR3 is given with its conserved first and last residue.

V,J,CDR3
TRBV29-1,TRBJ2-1,CSVAGVLASYNEQFF
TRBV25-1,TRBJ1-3,CASRTDSGNTIYF
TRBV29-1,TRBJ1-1,CSVERNTEAFF
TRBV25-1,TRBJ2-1,CASSESIKYNEQFF
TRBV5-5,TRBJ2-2,CASGGLAENTGELFF
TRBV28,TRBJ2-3,CASRRQDRTDTQYF
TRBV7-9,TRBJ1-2,CASSSGEVNEGYTF
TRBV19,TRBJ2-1,CASSLLAGGPWNEQFF
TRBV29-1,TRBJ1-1,CSVAPGNTEAFF
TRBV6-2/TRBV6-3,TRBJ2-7,CASGPGTTYEQYF
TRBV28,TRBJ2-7,CATTGGRGYEQYF
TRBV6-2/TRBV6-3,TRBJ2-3,CASSYSPSGEIFDPTDTQYF
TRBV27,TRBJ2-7,CASSLGWAYEQYF
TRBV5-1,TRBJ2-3,CASSFSGASTDTQYF
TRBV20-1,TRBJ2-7,CSALTGYEQYF
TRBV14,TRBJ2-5,CASSQPSTSVETQYF
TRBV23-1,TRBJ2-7,CASSLGVYYEQYF
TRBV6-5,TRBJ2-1,CASSLREPARGRYGEQFF
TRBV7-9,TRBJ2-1,CASSLEGEQFF
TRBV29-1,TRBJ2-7,CSVDTQGTYEQYF
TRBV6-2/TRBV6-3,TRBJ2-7,CASSYEAGPYEQYF
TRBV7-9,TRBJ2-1,CASSLGEAGVGNEQFF
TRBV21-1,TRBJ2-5,CASSARPRGERYQETQYF